The 19 T cell receptor beta chains listed next were all sequenced from one sample in a study of T cells after yellow fever vaccination. TCRdb re-analysed the 5' RACE reads in MiXCR, keeping a single row per CDR3 protein. This sample has approximately 550,000 distinct CDR3 sequences, with roughly 21% found just once. The input for sequencing was PBMCs, taken 15 days after the yellow fever booster vaccination. The receptor set was obtained from a man younger than 45 who received the YFV17D yellow fever vaccine.

This chain links TRBV5-1 with TRBJ2-1; maybe TRBD2 (5 bases). Trimming took off 7 bases at V and 8 bases at J, with 10 bases between the two ends. The germline gives CDR1 SGHRS, CDR2 YFSETQ. The CDR3 length is 11 residues. The CDR3 DNA follows: TGCGCCAGCCAGGAGGCCTATGAGCAGTTCTTC. Translated, it gives CASQEAYEQFF. The whole variable domain, remainder taken from reference TRBV5-1 and TRBJ2-1, is KAGVTQTPRYLIKTRGQQVTLSCSPISGHRSVSWYQQTPGQGLQFLFEYFSETQRNKGNFPGRFSGRQFSNSRSEMNVSTLELGDSALYLCASQEAYEQFFGPGTRLTVL.

The chain carries TRBV10-3 and TRBJ2-5; TRBD2 agrees at 8 bases. This CDR3 region has 14 residues. Germline V gene sequence: CDR1 ENHRY, CDR2 SYGVKD. V was clipped by 6 bases and J by 1 base; unmatched bases: 4. In nucleotides, the CDR3 is TGTGCCATCAGGGAGCGGGAGAGCCAAGAGACCCAGTACTTC. Residues: CAIRERESQETQYF.

The chain uses TRBV12-3 or TRBV12-4 and TRBJ1-2, with a weak D call TRBD1 (5 bases). The CDR3 has 15 amino acids. V was clipped by 3 bases and J by 7 bases, with 18 bases between them. CDR3 nucleotides: TGTGCCAGCAGTTTTGGTAAACAGGACCCTTTTGGCTACACCTTC. It is translated as CASSFGKQDPFGYTF.

This chain uses TRBV20-1 with TRBJ2-7, with D possibly called TRBD1 or TRBD2 (5 bases each). Trimming shortened V by 1 base and J by 6 bases, and 13 bases separated the two germline ends. Germline-derived CDR1 and CDR2 are DFQATT and SNEGSKA (reference sequence). There are 13 residues in the CDR3. The DNA for the CDR3 is TGCAGTGCTAGAGGGGGGATGGGGTTCGAGCAGTACTTC. Its translation is CSARGGMGFEQYF.

In its sample, this clonotype was seen a few times. The chain recombines TRBV6-6 with TRBJ2-7; D perhaps matches TRBD1 (5 bases). Germline assignment: CDR1 MNHNY and CDR2 SVGAGI (reference sequence). The V end was cut by 5 bases, the J end by 3 bases, with 8 bases between. The CDR3 has 12 residues. The CDR3 reads CASSPRDYEQYF. The DNA of the CDR3 is TGTGCCAGCAGTCCCAGGGACTACGAGCAGTACTTC.

This clonotype was seen only a few times. CDR3 sequence reads: CATGVSGANVLTF. CDR3 nucleotides: TGTGCCACTGGAGTGTCTGGGGCCAACGTCCTGACTTTC. The genes are TRBV15 and TRBJ2-6; D gene ambiguous. Trimming removed 9 bases from V and 1 base from J, with 7 bases in between. This CDR3 region has 13 residues. Germline assignment: CDR1 LNHNV and CDR2 YYDKDF (reference sequence).

About this clonotype itself: Without the conserved terminal phenylalanine or tryptophan, this CDR3 likely stems from a read error. It is unclear where the CDR3 begins or ends on the DNA, so no DNA is shown, and the CDR3 is as TCRdb lists it. J is TRBJ2-7 and V is TRBV5-1. The CDR3 is 9 residues long, counting both termini. Per germline, CDR1 SGHRS and CDR2 YFSETQ. CDR3: CASSLDRGI.

This clonotype was counted a few times. This chain joins TRBV12-3 or TRBV12-4 and TRBJ2-3; TRBD1 might be the D (5 bases). This CDR3 has 15 amino acids. V was shortened by 1 base and J by 4 bases, with 12 bases between the two germline ends. CDR3 DNA: TGTGCCAGCAGTTTAGTTTTCCAGGGTGCAGATACGCAGTATTTT. Translation gives CASSLVFQGADTQYF.

The table lists this clonotype with a few counts. The chain recombines TRBV3-1 with TRBJ2-7; 8 nucleotides line up with TRBD2. The CDR3 is 16 residues long. J gave up 3 bases and V 8 bases, and 15 bases lay outside the gene matches. Germline lookup yields CDR1 LGHDT and CDR2 YNNKEL (reference sequence). This CDR3 reads CASGNTGTRWVYEQYF. Written as DNA, the CDR3 is TGTGCCAGCGGTAATACGGGGACTAGGTGGGTCTACGAGCAGTACTTC.

In this sample, this clonotype turned up many times. For the CDR3, the DNA is TGTGCCAGCAGCCCAGGTGGGCGGGAGAGGCAGTTCTTC. Encoded protein: CASSPGGRERQFF. This chain links TRBV7-2 with TRBJ2-1, with TRBD2 matching 7 bases. The germline gives CDR1 SGHTA, CDR2 FQGNSA. Losses at the gene ends were 5 bases for V and 12 bases for J; bases not matched to a gene: 10. The CDR3 runs to 13 residues.

This clonotype occurred a few times. The J gene is TRBJ2-5, the V gene TRBV11-2; the match to TRBD1 covers 7 bases. CDR3 size: 19 residues. From germline, CDR1 is SGHAT and CDR2 FQNNGV. J gave up 2 bases and V 4 bases, and 19 bases lay outside the gene matches. Here the CDR3 DNA reads TGTGCCAGCAGCTCGAAGGTGGCATGGGGACAGCGCCGACAAGAGACCCAGTACTTC. Translation: CASSSKVAWGQRRQETQYF.

This clonotype was picked up a small number of times. The chain couples TRBV4-3 to TRBJ2-1; 13 nucleotides align to TRBD2. CDR3 length equals 14 residues. The V and J ends lost 4 bases and 12 bases, in that order; junction bases with no gene match: 6. Germline V gives CDR1 LGHNA, CDR2 YSLEER. The CDR3 DNA is TGCGCCAGCAGCCGGACTAGCGGGAGTCTTCCGCAGTTCTTC. It is translated as CASSRTSGSLPQFF.

The CDR3, as DNA: TGCAGTGTTACTTTGCAGGGATGGGAGCAGTTCTTC. Protein: CSVTLQGWEQFF. This chain links TRBV20-1 with TRBJ2-1; TRBD1 might be the D (5 bases). Trimming shortened V by 7 bases and J by 10 bases, and 17 bases separated the two germline ends. The germline CDR1 and CDR2 sequences are DFQATT and SNEGSKA (reference sequence). The CDR3 contains 12 residues.

The chain employs TRBV5-4 and TRBJ2-7; 8 bases agree with TRBD2. CDR3 length equals 14 residues. Germline V CDR1 and CDR2: SGHNT, YYREEE (reference sequence). J was trimmed by 3 bases and V by 5 bases; bases with no gene match: 7. Written as DNA, the CDR3 is TGTGCCAGCAGAGTAGCGGGGCTGAGCTACGAGCAGTACTTC. This gives the protein CASRVAGLSYEQYF. Looking up the rest from reference TRBV5-4 and TRBJ2-7 gives the full variable domain: ETGVTQSPTHLIKTRGQQVTLRCSSQSGHNTVSWYQQALGQGPQFIFQYYREEENGRGNFPPRFSGLQFPNYSSELNVNALELDDSALYLCASRVAGLSYEQYFGPGTRLTVT.

The chain uses TRBV9 and TRBJ2-1, with a weak D call TRBD2 (6 bases). Trimming pared 3 bases from V and 4 bases from J, leaving 11 bases between. The V gene's germline CDR1 is SGDLS and CDR2 YYNGEE. The CDR3 has 14 residues. The CDR3 protein is CASSAEGPYNEQFF. The CDR3 coding sequence is TGTGCCAGCAGCGCGGAGGGACCTTACAATGAGCAGTTCTTC.

J is TRBJ2-7 and V is TRBV7-6, with D possibly being TRBD1 (5 bases). The CDR3 is 14 residues long. V lost 1 base and J lost 2, with 9 bases in between. Looked up from germline, CDR1 is SGHVS and CDR2 is FNYEAQ. The CDR3 protein is CASSLEGRAYEQYF. As DNA, the CDR3 is TGTGCCAGCAGCTTAGAGGGCAGGGCCTACGAGCAGTACTTC.

This chain joins TRBV7-2 and TRBJ2-1; D call uncertain. The CDR3 is made up of 13 amino acids. Germline lookup yields CDR1 SGHTA and CDR2 FQGNSA. Trimming cost V 3 bases and J 4 bases, with 7 bases left between them. CDR3 sequence (DNA): TGTGCCAGCAGCTTCACCACATACAATGAGCAGTTCTTC. Amino acid sequence: CASSFTTYNEQFF.

The chain links TRBV5-1 to TRBJ1-1; 9 nucleotides align to TRBD1. Germline V gives CDR1 SGHRS, CDR2 YFSETQ. The CDR3 has 15 amino acids. V lost 4 bases, J lost 0 bases, and 4 bases stayed unmatched. The CDR3 is CASSHDRGMNTEAFF. The CDR3 coding sequence is TGCGCCAGCAGCCACGACAGGGGGATGAACACTGAAGCTTTCTTT.

The rearrangement links TRBV10-3 to TRBJ2-1; D unclear. V was clipped by 0 bases and J by 0 bases, with 12 bases between them. Germline V lookup: CDR1 ENHRY, CDR2 SYGVKD. The CDR3 is 17 amino acids. In DNA, the CDR3 is TGTGCCATCAGTGAGTCCTACCTACGGTCCTCCTACAATGAGCAGTTCTTC. Its protein is CAISESYLRSSYNEQFF.